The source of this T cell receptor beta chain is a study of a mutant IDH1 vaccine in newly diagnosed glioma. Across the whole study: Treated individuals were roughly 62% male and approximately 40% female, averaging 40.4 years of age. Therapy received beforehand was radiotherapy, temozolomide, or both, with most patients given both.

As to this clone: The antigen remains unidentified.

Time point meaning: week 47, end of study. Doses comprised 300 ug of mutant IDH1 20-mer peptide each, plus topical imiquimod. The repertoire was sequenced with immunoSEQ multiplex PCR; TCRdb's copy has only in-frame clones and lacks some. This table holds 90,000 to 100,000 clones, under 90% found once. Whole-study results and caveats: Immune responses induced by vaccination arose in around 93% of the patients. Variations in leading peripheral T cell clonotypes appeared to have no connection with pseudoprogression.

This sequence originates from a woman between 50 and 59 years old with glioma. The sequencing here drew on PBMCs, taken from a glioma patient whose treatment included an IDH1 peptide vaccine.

The CDR3: CASTPRFRNQPQHF. Here the CDR3 DNA reads TGTGCCAGCACCCCTCGATTCCGCAATCAGCCCCAGCATTTT. The rearrangement links TRBV2 to TRBJ1-5; D is undetermined. The ends were cut back, 7 bases at V and 2 bases at J, with 12 bases in the middle. The CDR3 contains 14 residues. Germline CDR1 SNHLY, CDR2 FYNNEI.